This T cell receptor beta chain came from a study of T-cell reconstitution after alpha-beta-depleted transplantation in children. Using unique molecular identifiers, the investigators prepared the TCRbeta library. TCRdb used MiXCR to reprocess the PCR reads, holding one entry per CDR3 protein. Of 200,000 to 300,000 distinct CDR3 sequences listed, 6.5% to 9% are singletons. This clonotype was detected many times. One end of the junction fails to match germline, which may point to a read error. The clonotype was recovered from a male patient between 10 and 17 years old who had a stem cell transplant for acute lymphoblastic leukemia, so the T cells may come from the graft donor. Sequenced material: PBMCs, mostly from graft donor cells, taken 180 days after TCRalphabeta/CD19-depleted stem cell transplant.

The CDR3 loop is CASRLAGTGTGDTQYF. CDR3 nucleotide sequence: TGTGCCAGCAGATTAGCCGGGACCGGGACGGGGGATACGCAGTATTTT. The chain joins TRBV7-2 to TRBJ2-3; either TRBD1 or TRBD2 may supply D (5 bases each). This CDR3 spans 16 amino acids. Germline values: CDR1 SGHTA, CDR2 FQGNSA.